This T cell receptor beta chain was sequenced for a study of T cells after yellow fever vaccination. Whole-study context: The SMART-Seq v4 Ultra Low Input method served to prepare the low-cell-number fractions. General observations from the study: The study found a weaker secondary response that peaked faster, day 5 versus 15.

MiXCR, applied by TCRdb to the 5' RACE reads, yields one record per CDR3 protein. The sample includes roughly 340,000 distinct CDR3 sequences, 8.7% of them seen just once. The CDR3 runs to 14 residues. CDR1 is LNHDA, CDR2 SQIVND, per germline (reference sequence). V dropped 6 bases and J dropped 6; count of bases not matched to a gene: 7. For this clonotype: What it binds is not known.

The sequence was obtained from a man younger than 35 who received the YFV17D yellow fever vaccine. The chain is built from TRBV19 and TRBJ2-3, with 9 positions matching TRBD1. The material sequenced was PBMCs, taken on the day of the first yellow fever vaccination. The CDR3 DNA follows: TGTGCCAGTAGACGGGACAGGGCTCGCGATACGCAGTATTTT. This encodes CASRRDRARDTQYF. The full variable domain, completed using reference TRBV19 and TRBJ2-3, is DGGITQSPKYLFRKEGQNVTLSCEQNLNHDAMYWYRQDPGQGLRLIYYSQIVNDFQKGDIAEGYSVSREKKESFPLTVTSAQKNPTAFYLCASRRDRARDTQYFGPGTRLTVL.